This is a list of T cell receptor beta chains from one sample in a study of shared clonotypes between healthy human individuals. Sequenced by immunoSEQ multiplex PCR; TCRdb stores in-frame clones only, minus some. In the table there are around 1.9 million clones, over 85% of which are singletons. The sample comprised naive CD8+ T cells from PBMCs. The receptors stem from a man younger than 35 in good health. Some clones in this sample may be carry-over from other donors' samples. CDR3s include the opening cysteine and the closing phenylalanine or tryptophan. Each record gives: CDR3 length, V gene, clone size, CDR3 protein. Size is omitted from some rows. Given values are once, few, many or a class for expanded clones.

length: 14
V: TRBV5-5
size: NA
CDR3: CATSTGGRQETQYF

length: 14
V: TRBV27
size: NA
CDR3: CASSATRAYNEQFF

length: 16
V: TRBV5-1
size: NA
CDR3: CASSWGLAGGLETQYF

length: 14
V: TRBV27
size: NA
CDR3: CASSLMPTNEKLFF

length: 15
V: TRBV14
size: NA
CDR3: CASSSGTGNTGELFF

length: 15
V: TRBV4-1
size: NA
CDR3: CASSPTWTDDYGYTF

length: 17
V: TRBV14
size: NA
CDR3: CASSPGGRGFYNSPLHF

length: 14
V: TRBV19
size: NA
CDR3: CASSTWTDQETQYF

length: 14
V: TRBV10-2
size: once
CDR3: CASAEWGPPETQYF

length: 15
V: TRBV6-5
size: NA
CDR3: CASREGEGGNYGYTF

length: 17
V: TRBV7-8
size: NA
CDR3: CASSGTSGRSSYNEQFF

length: 14
V: TRBV28
size: NA
CDR3: CASSLTSGNYEQYF

length: 14
V: TRBV28
size: NA
CDR3: CASESSGGGGELFF

length: 13
V: TRBV2
size: NA
CDR3: CASSDRANYEQYF

length: 18
V: TRBV29-1
size: NA
CDR3: CSVGGLAGHPRSYNEQFF

length: 14
V: TRBV6-1
size: NA
CDR3: CASSESGGNTEAFF

length: 14
V: TRBV5-5
size: NA
CDR3: CASSPEGSSYEQYF

length: 12
V: TRBV29-1
size: once
CDR3: CSVGVSRYEQYF

length: 16
V: TRBV6-1
size: NA
CDR3: CASSEPTLNPWNEQFF

length: 18
V: TRBV4-3
size: NA
CDR3: CASSQEGVGEGINNEQFF

length: 13
V: TRBV6-6
size: NA
CDR3: CASSPSPGNTIYF

length: 13
V: TRBV27
size: NA
CDR3: CASSSLAGYEQYF

length: 16
V: TRBV5-1
size: NA
CDR3: CASSPRASGRAYEQYF

length: 13
V: TRBV12-2
size: NA
CDR3: CASRLSLGNTIYF